This record covers a single T cell receptor beta chain. Trimming cost V 5 bases and J 2 bases; bases outside gene matches: 8. CDR1 LNHDA and CDR2 SQIVND come from the germline V gene (reference sequence). CDR3 length: 16 amino acids. The method was immunoSEQ multiplex PCR; TCRdb's version includes in-frame clones alone and lacks a portion of them. The table records about 83,000 clones, around 92% of them present only once. These data originate in a study of control samples from healthy donors and cancer patients. The specimen was blood. The V call is TRBV19, the J call TRBJ1-2, with TRBD1 identical over 10 bases. The receptor's source is a man in his fifties or sixties in good health. Here the CDR3 DNA reads TGTGCCAGTAGTCTCCTTTCGGGACAGGGGAACTATGGCTACACCTTC. Its protein is CASSLLSGQGNYGYTF.